This T cell receptor beta chain was obtained from a study of T cells after yellow fever vaccination. With respect to this clonotype: Antigen specificity is unknown.

The study, taken as a whole, reports: Abundant clonotypes from the bulk population could have been carried over as contaminants into FACS-sorted repertoires.

Trimming took 0 bases from V and 4 from J, leaving 13 bases between them. The CDR3 runs to 15 residues. The germline gives CDR1 SGHRS, CDR2 YFSETQ. From the 5' RACE reads, TCRdb called clonotypes with MiXCR, one entry per CDR3 protein. The table has about 360,000 distinct CDR3 sequences, under 7.5% seen once. The genes are TRBV5-1 and TRBJ1-2; tentatively, D is TRBD1 (5 bases). The input for sequencing was PBMCs, taken 5 days after the yellow fever booster vaccination. This clonotype was sampled from a man between 25 and 39 years old who received the YFV17D yellow fever vaccine. Here the CDR3 reads CASSLVDTTGYGYTF. The DNA for the CDR3 is TGCGCCAGCAGCTTGGTGGACACCACCGGCTATGGCTACACCTTC.